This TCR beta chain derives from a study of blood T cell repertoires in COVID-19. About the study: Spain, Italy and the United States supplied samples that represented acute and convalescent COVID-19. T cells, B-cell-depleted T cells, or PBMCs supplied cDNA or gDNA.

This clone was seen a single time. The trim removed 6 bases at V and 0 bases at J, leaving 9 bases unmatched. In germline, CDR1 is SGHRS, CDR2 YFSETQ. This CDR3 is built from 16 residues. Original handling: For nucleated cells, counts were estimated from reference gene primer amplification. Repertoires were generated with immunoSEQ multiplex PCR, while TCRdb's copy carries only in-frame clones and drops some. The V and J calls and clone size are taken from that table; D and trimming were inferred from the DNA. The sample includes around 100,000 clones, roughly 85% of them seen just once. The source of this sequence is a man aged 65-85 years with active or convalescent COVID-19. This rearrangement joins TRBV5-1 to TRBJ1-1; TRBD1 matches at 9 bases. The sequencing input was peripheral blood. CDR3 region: CASTPGQGRLNTEAFF. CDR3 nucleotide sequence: TGCGCCAGCACCCCGGGACAGGGAAGGTTGAACACTGAAGCTTTCTTT.